Shown below are 31 T cell receptor beta chains from a single sample sequenced in a study of beta chain features in type 1 diabetes. Expressed TCRB transcripts were sequenced, since all the RNA that had been isolated was reverse transcribed. Sequenced by immunoSEQ multiplex PCR; TCRdb stores in-frame clones only, minus some. The repertoire consists of about 260,000 clones, with approximately 70% occurring once and the leading ten covering almost 0.055%. The material sequenced was naive CD4+ T cells from blood. The receptors derive from a man aged 30-40 years in good health.

This sequence joins TRBV1 and TRBJ2-3; the table's D call, TRBD2, has no DNA check behind it. TRBV1 is noted as a pseudogene. The CDR3 totals 15 residues. CDR3 protein: CTSSQGSGTADTQYF. In DNA form, the CDR3 reads TGCACCAGCAGCCAAGGTAGCGGGACCGCAGATACGCAGTATTTT.

This clone appeared a single time. This specimen includes other DNA sequences encoding the same CDR3. This chain connects TRBV30 to TRBJ2-5; D unclear. V lost 0 bases and J lost 2, with 7 bases in between. Germline V gives CDR1 GTSNPN, CDR2 SVGIG (reference sequence). This CDR3 spans 13 amino acids. The CDR3 loop reads CAWSVRLQETQYF. For the CDR3, the DNA is TGTGCCTGGAGTGTGAGATTACAAGAGACCCAGTACTTC.

This rearrangement joins TRBV2 to TRBJ2-3; D is unresolved. The CDR3 loop spans 11 amino acids. Per germline, CDR1 SNHLY and CDR2 FYNNEI. Trimming left V 6 bases short and J 10 bases short, with 11 bases between. Here the CDR3 reads CASSSVDAQYF. Here the CDR3 DNA reads TGTGCCAGCAGCTCCGTGGATGCGCAGTATTTT.

This clone was observed a single time. The chain joins TRBV6-5 to TRBJ2-4; 11 bases match TRBD1. This CDR3 is built from 13 residues. Germline loops: CDR1 MNHEY, CDR2 SVGAGI. Germline trimming cut 6 bases from V and 8 bases from J; bases unmatched to any gene: 3. The CDR3 protein is CASSRGQGDIQYF. CDR3 bases: TGTGCCAGCAGCCGGGGACAGGGGGACATTCAGTACTTC.

In regard to this clone: The sample carries other DNA sequences with the same CDR3. The rearrangement uses TRBV20-1 and TRBJ2-5; D is undetermined. The CDR3 sequence is 10 residues long. The ends were cut back, 3 bases at V and 5 bases at J, with 4 bases in the middle. Germline CDR1 DFQATT, CDR2 SNEGSKA (reference sequence). CDR3 sequence (DNA): TGCAGTGCTAGCGGTGAGACCCAGTACTTC. This encodes CSASGETQYF.

The chain joins TRBV29-1 to TRBJ2-2, with 9 bases fitting TRBD1. Germline values: CDR1 SQVTM, CDR2 ANQGSEA. This CDR3 spans 16 amino acids. V lost 6 bases and J lost 6; bases outside the gene matches: 14. CDR3 DNA: TGCAGCGTAGGGGACAGGGCCCGTTTGAGTGCCGGGGAGCTGTTTTTT. It encodes CSVGDRARLSAGELFF.

This clone turned up a few times. The chain has TRBV30 and TRBJ2-3; the D is unclear. Trimming removed 2 bases from V and 4 bases from J, with 7 bases in between. This CDR3 is built from 12 residues. Germline V CDR1 and CDR2: GTSNPN, SVGIG (reference sequence). The CDR3 bases are TGTGCCTGGAGTCAGGTGGCAGATACGCAGTATTTT. This translates into CAWSQVADTQYF.

This clone showed up just a few times. The V and J genes are TRBV30 and TRBJ2-5; possibly TRBD1 for D (5 bases). The CDR3 sequence is 16 residues long. CDR1 is GTSNPN, CDR2 SVGIG, per germline (reference sequence). Between the trimmed V and J ends, which lost 0 bases and 5 bases, there was a span of 19 bases. The CDR3 sequence is CAWSVNTGSNRETQYF. The DNA for the CDR3 is TGTGCCTGGAGTGTAAACACAGGCTCAAACAGGGAGACCCAGTACTTC.

This rearrangement joins TRBV27 to TRBJ1-2; 7 nucleotides match TRBD1. The CDR3 is 16 residues long. CDR1 and CDR2 (germline): MNHEY, SMNVEV (reference sequence). V gave up 5 bases and J gave up 3 bases; unmatched junction bases: 12. CDR3 sequence reads: CASSGLTGWGYYGYTF. The CDR3 nucleotides read TGTGCCAGCAGTGGCCTGACAGGGTGGGGATACTATGGCTACACCTTC.

CDR3 DNA sequence: TGTGCCAGCAGTCGGACAGGTTCACCCTACGAGCAGTACTTC. Amino acids: CASSRTGSPYEQYF. The chain has TRBV7-2 and TRBJ2-7, with 7 bases matching TRBD1. Germline V lookup: CDR1 SGHTA, CDR2 FQGNSA. V lost 6 bases and J lost 2; bases outside the gene matches: 7. CDR3 length equals 14 residues.

This clone was picked up a small number of times. The genes are TRBV29-1 and TRBJ2-4; D gene uncertain. V lost 6 bases, J lost 0 bases, and 12 bases lay in between. This CDR3 region has 14 residues. In germline, CDR1 is SQVTM, CDR2 ANQGSEA. The CDR3 reads CSVADGLAKNIQYF. CDR3 sequence (DNA): TGCAGCGTCGCTGACGGTCTAGCCAAAAACATTCAGTACTTC.

The J gene is TRBJ2-1, the V gene TRBV30; D not resolved. Trimming stripped 4 bases from V and 4 bases from J, with 8 bases between. The CDR3 is 12 amino acids. Per the germline V gene, CDR1 is GTSNPN and CDR2 is SVGIG (reference sequence). In DNA, the CDR3 is TGTGCCTGGAACCTGATTTACAATGAGCAGTTCTTC. Amino acid sequence: CAWNLIYNEQFF.

The chain couples TRBV7-9 to TRBJ2-3; D uncertain. The CDR3 has 14 amino acids. V lost 1 base, J lost 1 base, and 6 bases lay in between. CDR1 and CDR2 from the germline V gene are SEHNR and FQNEAQ (reference sequence). The CDR3 DNA is TGTGCCAGCAGCTTAGACAGACGCACAGATACGCAGTATTTT. Protein: CASSLDRRTDTQYF.

The chain links TRBV30 to TRBJ2-1, with D possibly being TRBD1 (6 bases). CDR1 is GTSNPN, CDR2 SVGIG, per germline (reference sequence). The CDR3 totals 15 residues. Trimming cost V 3 bases and J 4 bases, with 16 bases left between them. The CDR3 is CAWSLLRGQYNEQFF. CDR3 nucleotides: TGTGCCTGGAGCCTCCTCCGGGGACAATACAATGAGCAGTTCTTC.

This chain links TRBV29-1 with TRBJ2-5; D gene ambiguous. The germline V gene encodes CDR1 SQVTM and CDR2 ANQGSEA. V lost 4 bases to trimming and J lost 1 base, with 10 bases between them. CDR3 length equals 13 residues. CDR3 nucleotides: TGCAGCGTTGCTACTGACACCCAAGAGACCCAGTACTTC. Translated: CSVATDTQETQYF. Together with reference TRBV29-1 and TRBJ2-5, the CDR3 gives the full variable domain: SAVISQKPSRDICQRGTSLTIQCQVDSQVTMMFWYRQQPGQSLTLIATANQGSEATYESGFVIDKFPISRPNLTFSTLTVSNMSPEDSSIYLCSVATDTQETQYFGPGTRLLVL.

This clone has just one count. The J gene is TRBJ1-1, the V gene TRBV18; 9 positions agree with TRBD1. The germline CDR1 and CDR2 sequences are KGHSH and LQKENI. This CDR3 comprises 15 residues. The trim removed 4 bases at V and 0 bases at J, leaving 3 bases unmatched. This CDR3 reads CASSLGTGMNTEAFF. For the CDR3, the DNA is TGTGCCAGCTCACTCGGGACAGGGATGAACACTGAAGCTTTCTTT. The whole variable domain, remainder taken from reference TRBV18 and TRBJ1-1, is NAGVMQNPRHLVRRRGQEARLRCSPMKGHSHVYWYRQLPEEGLKFMVYLQKENIIDESGMPKERFSAEFPKEGPSILRIQQVVRGDSAAYFCASSLGTGMNTEAFFGQGTRLTVV.

This clone turned up a few times. The rearrangement uses TRBV9 and TRBJ2-3; TRBD1 might be the D (6 bases). Germline lookup yields CDR1 SGDLS and CDR2 YYNGEE. The CDR3 is made up of 15 amino acids. Trimming left V 7 bases short and J 3 bases short, with 18 bases between. Written as DNA, the CDR3 is TGTGCCAGCCTCAACGGGACACCTGGGACAGATACGCAGTATTTT. Its translation: CASLNGTPGTDTQYF.

CDR3 residues: CAWSVGRTNTEAFF. In DNA, the CDR3 is TGTGCCTGGAGTGTAGGACGGACGAACACTGAAGCTTTCTTT. The rearrangement uses TRBV30 and TRBJ1-1; D remains unclear. Between the trimmed V and J ends, which lost 0 bases and 1 base, there was a span of 9 bases. This CDR3 has 14 residues. The germline CDR1 and CDR2 sequences are GTSNPN and SVGIG (reference sequence).

In its sample, this clone was seen a few times. The genes are TRBV2 and TRBJ2-7; no definite D call. Germline loops: CDR1 SNHLY, CDR2 FYNNEI. V gave up 5 bases and J gave up 4 bases, with 9 bases separating them. The CDR3 spans 12 residues. The CDR3 nucleotides read TGTGCCAGCAGTTACGGATCGTACGAGCAGTACTTC. Its translation is CASSYGSYEQYF.

This chain links TRBV9 with TRBJ2-1; a possible D gene is TRBD2 (5 bases). V was trimmed by 0 bases and J by 0 bases, leaving 13 bases between them. This CDR3 region has 17 residues. CDR1 SGDLS and CDR2 YYNGEE come from the germline V gene. CDR3 loop: CASSVAAAPSSYNEQFF. In DNA form, the CDR3 reads TGTGCCAGCAGCGTAGCAGCGGCCCCGAGCTCCTACAATGAGCAGTTCTTC.

The chain links TRBV6-5 to TRBJ1-6; no clear D gene. This CDR3 is built from 13 residues. CDR1 MNHEY and CDR2 SVGAGI come from the germline V gene. The V end was cut by 6 bases, the J end by 8 bases, with 11 bases between. CDR3 sequence: CASRPAFHSPLHF. The CDR3 DNA follows: TGTGCCAGCAGACCAGCTTTTCATTCACCCCTCCACTTT.

The V and J genes are TRBV7-9 and TRBJ2-5; D might be TRBD1 (5 bases). The V gene's germline CDR1 is SEHNR and CDR2 FQNEAQ (reference sequence). The CDR3 runs 14 residues. With 5 bases removed from V and 3 bases from J, the gap between germline ends came to 13 bases. For the CDR3, the DNA is TGTGCCAGCAGCCCTAAGGCCAGGGAAGAGACCCAGTACTTC. It yields the protein CASSPKAREETQYF. Filled out from reference TRBV7-9 and TRBJ2-5, the complete variable domain reads DTGVSQNPRHKITKRGQNVTFRCDPISEHNRLYWYRQTLGQGPEFLTYFQNEAQLEKSRLLSDRFSAERPKGSFSTLEIQRTEQGDSAMYLCASSPKAREETQYFGPGTRLLVL.

This clone was counted a single time. The V call is TRBV4-3, the J call TRBJ2-5, with D hard to call. The CDR3 length is 15 residues. CDR1 and CDR2 (germline): LGHNA, YSLEER. The V end lost 0 bases, the J end lost 1 base, and 9 bases lay between the germline ends. The CDR3 protein is CASSQDSAFQETQYF. CDR3 DNA sequence: TGCGCCAGCAGCCAAGATTCGGCTTTCCAAGAGACCCAGTACTTC.

This sequence joins TRBV27 and TRBJ2-5; D gene uncertain. V lost 0 bases and J 5 bases, leaving 7 bases between the germline ends. Germline values: CDR1 MNHEY, CDR2 SMNVEV (reference sequence). The CDR3 is 13 amino acids. The CDR3 protein is CASSLSSFETQYF. The CDR3 region has the DNA TGTGCCAGCAGTTTATCCTCCTTCGAGACCCAGTACTTC.

A single count supports this clone. CDR3: CASSPLENSPLHF. The CDR3 region has the DNA TGCGCCAGCAGCCCGCTGGAGAATTCACCCCTCCACTTT. The chain couples TRBV5-1 to TRBJ1-6, with D unclear. V shed 4 bases and J shed 7 bases, with 9 bases lying between them. Germline lookup yields CDR1 SGHRS and CDR2 YFSETQ. This CDR3 is 13 amino acids long.

CDR3 protein: CASSPPPGTTRTSGWGQFF. The CDR3 coding sequence is TGTGCCAGCAGCCCACCTCCCGGGACCACGAGGACTAGCGGTTGGGGGCAGTTCTTC. This chain joins TRBV9 and TRBJ2-1; 10 bases line up with TRBD2. Losses at the gene ends were 4 bases for V and 12 bases for J; bases not matched to a gene: 25. The CDR3 has 19 residues. Germline CDR1 SGDLS, CDR2 YYNGEE.

The chain employs TRBV11-2 and TRBJ2-1; D not resolved. Trimming cost V 5 bases and J 10 bases, with 9 bases left between them. The CDR3 loop spans 11 amino acids. CDR1 SGHAT and CDR2 FQNNGV come from the germline V gene. The CDR3 loop is CASSPRDEQFF. CDR3 sequence (DNA): TGTGCCAGCAGCCCCCGTGACGAGCAGTTCTTC.

This chain joins TRBV30 and TRBJ1-1, with D uncertain. This CDR3 comprises 13 residues. With 0 bases removed from V and 1 base from J, the gap between germline ends came to 6 bases. Germline V CDR1 and CDR2: GTSNPN, SVGIG (reference sequence). As DNA, the CDR3 is TGTGCCTGGAGTGTATCCCAGAACACTGAAGCTTTCTTT. It is translated as CAWSVSQNTEAFF.

CDR3 bases: TGCGCCAGCAGCCAAGTCCCGGACGCCTACGAGCAGTACTTC. It codes for CASSQVPDAYEQYF. The gene calls are TRBV4-3 and TRBJ2-7; D call uncertain. V shed 1 base and J shed 2 bases, with 9 bases lying between them. The CDR3 contains 14 residues. Germline values: CDR1 LGHNA, CDR2 YSLEER.

The rearrangement joins TRBV30 to TRBJ2-2; D uncertain. The CDR3 loop spans 13 amino acids. Germline V gene sequence: CDR1 GTSNPN, CDR2 SVGIG (reference sequence). Trimming took off 2 bases at V and 5 bases at J, with 9 bases between the two ends. CDR3 coding DNA: TGTGCCTGGAGTTTCGCCGTTACCGGGGAGCTGTTTTTT. As protein: CAWSFAVTGELFF.

This clone was picked up a small number of times. This rearrangement joins TRBV11-2 to TRBJ2-5; D unresolved. V lost 5 bases, J lost 3 bases, and 10 bases lay in between. There are 13 residues in the CDR3. CDR1 is SGHAT, CDR2 FQNNGV, per germline. CDR3 DNA: TGTGCCAGCAGCCCGGTGCCAGAAGAGACCCAGTACTTC. Translation gives CASSPVPEETQYF.